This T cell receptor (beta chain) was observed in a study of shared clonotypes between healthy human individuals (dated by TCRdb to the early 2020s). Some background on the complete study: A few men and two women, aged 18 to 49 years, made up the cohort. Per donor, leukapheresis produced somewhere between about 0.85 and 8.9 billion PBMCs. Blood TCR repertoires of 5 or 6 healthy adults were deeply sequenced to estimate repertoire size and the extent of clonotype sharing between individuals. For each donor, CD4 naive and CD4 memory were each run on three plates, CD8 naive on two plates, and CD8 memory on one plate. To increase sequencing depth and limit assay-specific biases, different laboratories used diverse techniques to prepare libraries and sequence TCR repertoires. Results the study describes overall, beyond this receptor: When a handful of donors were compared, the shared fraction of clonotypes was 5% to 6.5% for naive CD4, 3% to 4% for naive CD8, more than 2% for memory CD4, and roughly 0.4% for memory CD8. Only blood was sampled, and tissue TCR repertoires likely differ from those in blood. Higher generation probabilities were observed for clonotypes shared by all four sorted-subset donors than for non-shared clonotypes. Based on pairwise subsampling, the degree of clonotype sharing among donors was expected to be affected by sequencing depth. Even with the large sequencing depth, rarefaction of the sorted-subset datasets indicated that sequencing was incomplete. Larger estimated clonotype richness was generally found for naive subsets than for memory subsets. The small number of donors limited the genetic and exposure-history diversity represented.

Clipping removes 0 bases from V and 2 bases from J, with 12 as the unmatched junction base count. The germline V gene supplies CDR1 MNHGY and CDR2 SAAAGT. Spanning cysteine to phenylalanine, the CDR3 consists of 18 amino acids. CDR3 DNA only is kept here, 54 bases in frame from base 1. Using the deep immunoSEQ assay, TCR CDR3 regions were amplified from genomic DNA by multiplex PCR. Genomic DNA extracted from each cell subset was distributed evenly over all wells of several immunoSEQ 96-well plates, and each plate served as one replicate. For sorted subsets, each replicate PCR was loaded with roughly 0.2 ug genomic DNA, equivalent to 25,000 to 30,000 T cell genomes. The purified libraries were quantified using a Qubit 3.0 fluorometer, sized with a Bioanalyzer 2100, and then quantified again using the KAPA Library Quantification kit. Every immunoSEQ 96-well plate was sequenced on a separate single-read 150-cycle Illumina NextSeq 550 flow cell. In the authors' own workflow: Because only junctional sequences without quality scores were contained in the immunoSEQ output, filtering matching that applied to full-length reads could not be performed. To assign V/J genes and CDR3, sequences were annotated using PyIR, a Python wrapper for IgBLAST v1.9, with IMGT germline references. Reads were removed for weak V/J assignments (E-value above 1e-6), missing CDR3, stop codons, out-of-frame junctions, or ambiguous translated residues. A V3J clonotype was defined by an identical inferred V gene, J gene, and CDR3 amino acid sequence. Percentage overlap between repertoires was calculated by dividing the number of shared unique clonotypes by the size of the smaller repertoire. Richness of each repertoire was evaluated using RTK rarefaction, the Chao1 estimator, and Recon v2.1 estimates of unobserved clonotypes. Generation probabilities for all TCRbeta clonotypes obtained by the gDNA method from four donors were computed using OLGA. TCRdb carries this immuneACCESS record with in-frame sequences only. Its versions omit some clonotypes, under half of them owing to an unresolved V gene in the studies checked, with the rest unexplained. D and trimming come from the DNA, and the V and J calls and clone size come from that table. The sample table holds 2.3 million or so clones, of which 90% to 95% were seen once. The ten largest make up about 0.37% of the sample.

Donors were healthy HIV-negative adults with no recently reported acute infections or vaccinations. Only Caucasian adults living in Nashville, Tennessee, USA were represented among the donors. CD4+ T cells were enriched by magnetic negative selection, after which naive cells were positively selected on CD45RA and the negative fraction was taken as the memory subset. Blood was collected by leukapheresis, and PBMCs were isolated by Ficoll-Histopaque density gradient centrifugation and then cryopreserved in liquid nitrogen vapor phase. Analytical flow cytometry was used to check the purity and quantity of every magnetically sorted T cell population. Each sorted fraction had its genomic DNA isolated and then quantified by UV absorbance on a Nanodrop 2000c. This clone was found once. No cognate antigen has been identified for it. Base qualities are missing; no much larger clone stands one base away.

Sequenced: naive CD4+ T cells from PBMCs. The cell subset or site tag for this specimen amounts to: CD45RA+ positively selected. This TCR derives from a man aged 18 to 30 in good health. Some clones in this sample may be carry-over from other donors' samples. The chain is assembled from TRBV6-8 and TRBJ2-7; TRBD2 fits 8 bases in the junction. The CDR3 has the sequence CASSYSKAAAGGTYEQYF. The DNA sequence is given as TGTGCCAGCAGTTACTCGAAGGCGGCCGCGGGAGGAACCTACGAGCAGTACTTC.